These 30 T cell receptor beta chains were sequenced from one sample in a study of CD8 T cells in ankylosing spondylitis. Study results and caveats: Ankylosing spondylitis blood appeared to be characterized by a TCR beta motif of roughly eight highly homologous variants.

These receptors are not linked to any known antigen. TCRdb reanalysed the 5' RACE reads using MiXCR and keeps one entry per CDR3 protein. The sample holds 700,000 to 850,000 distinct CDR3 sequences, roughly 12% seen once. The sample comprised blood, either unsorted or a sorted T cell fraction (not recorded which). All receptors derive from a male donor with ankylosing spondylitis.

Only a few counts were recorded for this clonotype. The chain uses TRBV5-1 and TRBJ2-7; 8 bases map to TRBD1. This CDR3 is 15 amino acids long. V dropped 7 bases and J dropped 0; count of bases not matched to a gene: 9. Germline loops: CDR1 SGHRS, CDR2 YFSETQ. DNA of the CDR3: TGCGCCAGCGGCTACGGACAGGGACTCTCCTACGAGCAGTACTTC. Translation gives CASGYGQGLSYEQYF.

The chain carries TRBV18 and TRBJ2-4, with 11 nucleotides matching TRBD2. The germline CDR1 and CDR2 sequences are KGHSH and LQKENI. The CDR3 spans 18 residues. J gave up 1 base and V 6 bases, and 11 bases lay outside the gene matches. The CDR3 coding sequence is TGTGCCAGCTCCTCGGAAACCGGGACTAGCGGTGCCAAAAACATTCAGTACTTC. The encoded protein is CASSSETGTSGAKNIQYF. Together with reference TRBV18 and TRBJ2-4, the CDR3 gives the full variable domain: NAGVMQNPRHLVRRRGQEARLRCSPMKGHSHVYWYRQLPEEGLKFMVYLQKENIIDESGMPKERFSAEFPKEGPSILRIQQVVRGDSAAYFCASSSETGTSGAKNIQYFGAGTRLSVL.

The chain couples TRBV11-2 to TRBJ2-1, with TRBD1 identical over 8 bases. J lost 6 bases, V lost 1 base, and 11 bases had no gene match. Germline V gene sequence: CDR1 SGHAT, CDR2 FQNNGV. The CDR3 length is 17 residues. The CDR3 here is CASSLGRGRVRGNEQFF. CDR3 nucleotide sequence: TGTGCCAGCAGCTTAGGCAGGGGGCGCGTCAGGGGCAATGAGCAGTTCTTC.

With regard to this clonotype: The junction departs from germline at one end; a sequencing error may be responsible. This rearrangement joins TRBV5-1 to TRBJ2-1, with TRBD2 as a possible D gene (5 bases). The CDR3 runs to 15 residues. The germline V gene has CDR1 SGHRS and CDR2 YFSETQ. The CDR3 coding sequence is TGCGCCAGCAGCTTGAGAGGGAGCTCCTACGATGAGCAGTTCTTC. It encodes CASSLRGSSYDEQFF.

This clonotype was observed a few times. The CDR3 loop is CAWSDGLAGVSDTQYF. Here the CDR3 DNA reads TGTGCCTGGAGCGACGGACTAGCGGGAGTTAGTGATACGCAGTATTTT. The chain couples TRBV30 to TRBJ2-3; TRBD2 agrees at 13 bases. Losses at the gene ends were 3 bases for V and 6 bases for J; bases not matched to a gene: 9. The germline V gene has CDR1 GTSNPN and CDR2 SVGIG (reference sequence). The CDR3 extends over 16 amino acids.

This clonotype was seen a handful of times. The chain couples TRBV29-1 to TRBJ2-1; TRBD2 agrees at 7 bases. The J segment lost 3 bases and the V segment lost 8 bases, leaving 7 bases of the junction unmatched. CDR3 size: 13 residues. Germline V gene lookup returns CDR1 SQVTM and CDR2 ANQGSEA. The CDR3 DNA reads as TGCAGCTTAAGCGGGATCTACTACAATGAGCAGTTCTTC. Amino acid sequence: CSLSGIYYNEQFF.

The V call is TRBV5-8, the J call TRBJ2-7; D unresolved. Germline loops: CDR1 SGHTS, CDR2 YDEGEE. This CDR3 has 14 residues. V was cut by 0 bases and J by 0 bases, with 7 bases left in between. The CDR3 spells CASSLEFSSYEQYF. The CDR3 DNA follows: TGTGCCAGCAGCTTGGAGTTTTCCTCCTACGAGCAGTACTTC.

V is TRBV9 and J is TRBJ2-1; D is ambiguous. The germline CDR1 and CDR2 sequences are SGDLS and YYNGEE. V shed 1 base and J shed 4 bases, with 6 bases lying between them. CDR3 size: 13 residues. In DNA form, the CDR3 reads TGTGCCAGCAGCGTACGCACGTACAATGAGCAGTTCTTC. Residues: CASSVRTYNEQFF.

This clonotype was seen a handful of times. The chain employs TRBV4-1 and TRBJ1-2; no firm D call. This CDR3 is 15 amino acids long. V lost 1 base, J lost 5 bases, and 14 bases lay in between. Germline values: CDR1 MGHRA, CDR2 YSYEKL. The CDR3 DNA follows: TGCGCCAGCAGCCAAGTTGACCTCACATTATATGGCTACACCTTC. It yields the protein CASSQVDLTLYGYTF.

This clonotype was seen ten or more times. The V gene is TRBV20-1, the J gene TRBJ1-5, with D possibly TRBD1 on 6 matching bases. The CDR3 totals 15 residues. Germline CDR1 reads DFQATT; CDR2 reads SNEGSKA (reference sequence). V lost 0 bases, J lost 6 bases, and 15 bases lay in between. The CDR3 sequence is CSARDSAGAVQPQHF. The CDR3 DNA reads TGCAGTGCTAGAGATTCAGCGGGGGCGGTTCAGCCCCAGCATTTT.

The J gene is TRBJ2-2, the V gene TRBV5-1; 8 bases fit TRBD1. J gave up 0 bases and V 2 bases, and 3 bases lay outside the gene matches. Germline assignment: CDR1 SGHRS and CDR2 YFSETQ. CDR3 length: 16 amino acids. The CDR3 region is CASSLLTGANTGELFF. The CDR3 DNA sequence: TGCGCCAGCAGCTTACTGACAGGGGCGAACACCGGGGAGCTGTTTTTT.

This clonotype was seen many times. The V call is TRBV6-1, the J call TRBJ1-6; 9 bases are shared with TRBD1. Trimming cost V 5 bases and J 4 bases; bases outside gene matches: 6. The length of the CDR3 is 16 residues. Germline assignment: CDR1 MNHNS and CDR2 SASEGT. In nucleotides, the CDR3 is TGTGCCAGCAGTACCGGGACAGGGAGATATAATTCACCCCTCCACTTT. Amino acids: CASSTGTGRYNSPLHF.

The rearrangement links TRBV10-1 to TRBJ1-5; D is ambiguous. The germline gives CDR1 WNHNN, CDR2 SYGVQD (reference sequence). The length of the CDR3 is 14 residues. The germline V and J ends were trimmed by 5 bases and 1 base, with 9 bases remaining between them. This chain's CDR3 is CASSQAGSNQPQHF. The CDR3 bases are TGCGCCAGCAGTCAGGCCGGGAGCAATCAGCCCCAGCATTTT.

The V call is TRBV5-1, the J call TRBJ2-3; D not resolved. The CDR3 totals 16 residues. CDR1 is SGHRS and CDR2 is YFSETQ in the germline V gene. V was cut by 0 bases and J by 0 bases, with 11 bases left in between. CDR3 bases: TGCGCCAGCAGCTTGGCCACAGTCTCTAGCACAGATACGCAGTATTTT. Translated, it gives CASSLATVSSTDTQYF.

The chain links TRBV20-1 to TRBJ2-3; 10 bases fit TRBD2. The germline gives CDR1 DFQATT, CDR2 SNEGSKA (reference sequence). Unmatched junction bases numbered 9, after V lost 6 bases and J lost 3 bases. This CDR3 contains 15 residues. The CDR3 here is CSAFPLAGPTDTQYF. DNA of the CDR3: TGCAGTGCCTTTCCACTAGCGGGGCCGACAGATACGCAGTATTTT.

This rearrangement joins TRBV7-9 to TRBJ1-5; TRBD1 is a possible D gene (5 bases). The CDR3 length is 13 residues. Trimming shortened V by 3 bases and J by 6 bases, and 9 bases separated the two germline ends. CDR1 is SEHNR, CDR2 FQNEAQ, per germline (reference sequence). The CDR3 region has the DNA TGTGCCAGCAGCTTCAGGGAAGGTCAGCCCCAGCATTTT. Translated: CASSFREGQPQHF.

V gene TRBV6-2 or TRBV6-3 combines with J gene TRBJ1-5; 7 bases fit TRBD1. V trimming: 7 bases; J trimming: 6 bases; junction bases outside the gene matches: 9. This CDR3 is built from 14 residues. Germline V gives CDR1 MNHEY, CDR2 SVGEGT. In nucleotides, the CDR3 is TGTGCCAGCAAATGGGGGACAGAGAGTCAGCCCCAGCATTTT. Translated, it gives CASKWGTESQPQHF.

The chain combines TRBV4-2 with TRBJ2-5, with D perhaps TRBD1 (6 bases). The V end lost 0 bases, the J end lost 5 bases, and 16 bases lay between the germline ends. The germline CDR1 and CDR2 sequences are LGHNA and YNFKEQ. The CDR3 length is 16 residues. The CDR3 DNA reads TGTGCCAGCAGCCAAGACATTAACAGGGATGGGGAGACCCAGTACTTC. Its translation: CASSQDINRDGETQYF.

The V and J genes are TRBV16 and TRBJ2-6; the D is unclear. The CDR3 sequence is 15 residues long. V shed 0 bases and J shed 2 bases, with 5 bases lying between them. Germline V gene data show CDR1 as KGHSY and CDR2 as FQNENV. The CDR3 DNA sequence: TGTGCCAGCAGCCAATCAGGGACTGGGGCCAACGTCCTGACTTTC. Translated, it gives CASSQSGTGANVLTF. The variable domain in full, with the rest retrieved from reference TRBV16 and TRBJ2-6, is GEEVAQTPKHLVRGEGQKAKLYCAPIKGHSYVFWYQQVLKNEFKFLISFQNENVFDETGMPKERFSAKCLPNSPCSLEIQATKLEDSAVYFCASSQSGTGANVLTFGAGSRLTVL.

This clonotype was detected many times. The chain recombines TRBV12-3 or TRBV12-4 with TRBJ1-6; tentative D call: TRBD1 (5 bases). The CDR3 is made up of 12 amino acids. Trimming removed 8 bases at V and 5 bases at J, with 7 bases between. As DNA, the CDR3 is TGTGCCAGCGGGGCCCATAATTCACCCCTCCACTTT. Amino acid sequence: CASGAHNSPLHF.

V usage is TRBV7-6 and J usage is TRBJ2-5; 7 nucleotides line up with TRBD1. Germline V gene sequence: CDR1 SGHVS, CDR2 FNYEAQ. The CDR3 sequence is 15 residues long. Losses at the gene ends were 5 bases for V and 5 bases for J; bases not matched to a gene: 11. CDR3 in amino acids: CASSPTPDRVETQYF. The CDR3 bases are TGTGCCAGCAGCCCAACCCCCGACAGGGTTGAGACCCAGTACTTC.

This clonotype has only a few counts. CDR3 protein: CASSLEAGPTEAFF. The CDR3 region has the DNA TGCGCCAGCAGCTTGGAGGCAGGGCCTACTGAAGCTTTCTTT. This chain joins TRBV5-1 and TRBJ1-1; a weak D match, TRBD1 (5 bases). The CDR3 is 14 amino acids. Trimming took off 0 bases at V and 5 bases at J, with 11 bases between the two ends. Per germline, CDR1 SGHRS and CDR2 YFSETQ.

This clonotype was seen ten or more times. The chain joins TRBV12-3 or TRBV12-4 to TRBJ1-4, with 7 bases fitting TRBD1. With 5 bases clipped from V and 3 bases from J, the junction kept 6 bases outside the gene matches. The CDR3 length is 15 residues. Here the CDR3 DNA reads TGTGCCAGCAGTCCCAGACAGGGTTCTAATGAAAAACTGTTTTTT. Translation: CASSPRQGSNEKLFF.

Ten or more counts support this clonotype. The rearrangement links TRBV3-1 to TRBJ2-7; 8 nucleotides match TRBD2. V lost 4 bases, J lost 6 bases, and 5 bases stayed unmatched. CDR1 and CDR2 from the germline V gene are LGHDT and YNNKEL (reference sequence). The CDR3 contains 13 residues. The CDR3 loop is CASSRGRTGEQYF. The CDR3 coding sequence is TGTGCCAGCAGCCGCGGGAGGACGGGCGAGCAGTACTTC.

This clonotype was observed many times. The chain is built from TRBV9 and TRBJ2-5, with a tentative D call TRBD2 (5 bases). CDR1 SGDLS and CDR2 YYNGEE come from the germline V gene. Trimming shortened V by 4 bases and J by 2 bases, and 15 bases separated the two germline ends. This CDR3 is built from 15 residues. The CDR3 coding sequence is TGTGCCAGCAGCCCGAGAGGAGGTTATCAAGAGACCCAGTACTTC. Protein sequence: CASSPRGGYQETQYF.

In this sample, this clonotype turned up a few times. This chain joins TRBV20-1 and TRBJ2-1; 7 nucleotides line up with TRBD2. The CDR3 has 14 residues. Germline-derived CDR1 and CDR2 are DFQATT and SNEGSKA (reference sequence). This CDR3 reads CRAQRGSSYNEQFF. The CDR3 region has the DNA TGCAGAGCCCAGCGGGGAAGCTCCTACAATGAGCAGTTCTTC.

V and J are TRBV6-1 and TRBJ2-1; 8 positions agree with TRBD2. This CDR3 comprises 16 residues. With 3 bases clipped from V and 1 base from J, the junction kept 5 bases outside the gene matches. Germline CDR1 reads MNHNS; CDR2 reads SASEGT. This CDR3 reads CASSEFSSGSYNEQFF. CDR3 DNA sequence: TGTGCCAGCAGTGAGTTTTCTAGCGGGTCCTACAATGAGCAGTTCTTC.

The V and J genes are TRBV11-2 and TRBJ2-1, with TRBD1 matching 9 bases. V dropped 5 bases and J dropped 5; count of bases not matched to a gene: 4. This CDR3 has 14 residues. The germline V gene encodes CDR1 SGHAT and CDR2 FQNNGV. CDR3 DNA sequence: TGTGCCAGCAGCCGGGACAGGGTCCACAATGAGCAGTTCTTC. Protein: CASSRDRVHNEQFF.

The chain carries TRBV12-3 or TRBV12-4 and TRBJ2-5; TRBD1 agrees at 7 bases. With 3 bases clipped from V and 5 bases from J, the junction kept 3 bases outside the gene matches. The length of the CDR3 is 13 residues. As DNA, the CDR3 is TGTGCCAGCAGTTTCGACAGGGCGGAGACCCAGTACTTC. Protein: CASSFDRAETQYF.

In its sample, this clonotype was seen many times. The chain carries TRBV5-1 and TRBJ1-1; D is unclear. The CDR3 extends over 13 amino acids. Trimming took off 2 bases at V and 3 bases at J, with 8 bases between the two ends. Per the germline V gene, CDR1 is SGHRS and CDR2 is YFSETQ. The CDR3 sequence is CASSFFEDTEAFF. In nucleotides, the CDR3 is TGCGCCAGCAGCTTCTTCGAGGACACTGAAGCTTTCTTT. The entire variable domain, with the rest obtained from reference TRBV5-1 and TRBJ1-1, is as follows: KAGVTQTPRYLIKTRGQQVTLSCSPISGHRSVSWYQQTPGQGLQFLFEYFSETQRNKGNFPGRFSGRQFSNSRSEMNVSTLELGDSALYLCASSFFEDTEAFFGQGTRLTVV.